Below, 13 T cell receptor beta chains from the same sample are listed, as sequenced in a study of beta chain features in type 1 diabetes listed by TCRdb under 2018. Library preparation was by the immunoSEQ multiplex PCR assay. The entire amount of isolated RNA was reverse transcribed using the High Capacity cDNA Reverse Transcription Kit, so the sequenced TCRB transcripts were expressed ones. The source is immuneACCESS, and TCRdb retained only in-frame sequences with V and J called. Part of the clones is not carried over; for the studies checked, unresolved V genes explain less than half of this, and the remainder is unexplained. This sample comprises around 430,000 clones, about 30% of them detected only once. The ten largest make up 0.05% to 0.065% of the sample. Sample: naive CD4+ T cells from blood. The cell subset or site tag for this specimen amounts to: true naive CD4+ T cells. The receptor source for this set is a man younger than 35 in good health.

The sample holds a few counts of this clone. This rearrangement joins TRBV4-2 to TRBJ2-7, with D maybe TRBD2 (6 bases). CDR3 size: 14 residues. Trimming removed 1 base from V and 7 bases from J, with 14 bases in between. The germline V gene encodes CDR1 LGHNA and CDR2 YNFKEQ. The CDR3 bases are TGTGCCAGCAGCCAAGCCACGGAGGGGAGTGAGCAGTACTTC. Translation: CASSQATEGSEQYF.

There are a few counts of this clone. CDR3 protein: CAWWDRGVEETQYF. The CDR3 DNA follows: TGTGCCTGGTGGGACAGGGGGGTTGAAGAGACCCAGTACTTC. The chain uses TRBV30 and TRBJ2-5; 11 bases line up with TRBD1. The V and J ends lost 5 bases and 3 bases, in that order; junction bases with no gene match: 5. The CDR3 spans 14 residues. Germline CDR1 reads GTSNPN; CDR2 reads SVGIG (reference sequence).

This clone was seen a handful of times. The chain's CDR3 is CASSPTVHYEQYF. CDR3 nucleotides: TGTGCCAGCAGCCCGACCGTGCACTACGAGCAGTACTTC. The chain carries TRBV28 and TRBJ2-7, with D unclear. Per the germline V gene, CDR1 is MDHEN and CDR2 is SYDVKM. The CDR3 covers 13 residues. V lost 6 bases to trimming and J lost 3 bases, with 12 bases between them.

This clone has more than one count but fewer than ten. The genes are TRBV6-6 and TRBJ2-7; maybe TRBD2 (5 bases). V lost 0 bases, J lost 0 bases, and 9 bases lay in between. The length of the CDR3 is 15 residues. Germline V CDR1 and CDR2: MNHNY, SVGAGI (reference sequence). The CDR3, as DNA: TGTGCCAGCAGTTACTCGCCAGCGGACTCCTACGAGCAGTACTTC. Translated, it gives CASSYSPADSYEQYF.

There are a few counts of this clone. The rearrangement links TRBV5-4 to TRBJ2-5; D might be TRBD1 (5 bases). V gave up 0 bases and J gave up 6 bases, with 6 bases separating them. CDR3 size: 12 residues. Germline values: CDR1 SGHNT, CDR2 YYREEE (reference sequence). The CDR3 region is CASSLDRKTQYF. CDR3 nucleotides: TGTGCCAGCAGCTTGGACAGGAAGACCCAGTACTTC.

There are a few counts of this clone. The rearrangement uses TRBV30 and TRBJ1-1; maybe TRBD1 (5 bases). This CDR3 is 15 amino acids long. Trimming pared 2 bases from V and 1 base from J, leaving 14 bases between. Germline CDR1 reads GTSNPN; CDR2 reads SVGIG (reference sequence). CDR3 coding DNA: TGTGCCTGGAGTAACCCCAGGGCCCCGAACACTGAAGCTTTCTTT. This sequence encodes CAWSNPRAPNTEAFF.

The J gene is TRBJ1-5, the V gene TRBV4-3; unclear D gene. Germline loops: CDR1 LGHNA, CDR2 YSLEER. The CDR3 sequence is 13 residues long. V lost 0 bases and J lost 6, with 6 bases in between. The CDR3 region is CASSQDRGQPQHF. The CDR3 nucleotides read TGCGCCAGCAGCCAAGATCGGGGTCAGCCCCAGCATTTT.

On this clone: This specimen includes other DNA sequences encoding the same CDR3. The chain combines TRBV6-5 with TRBJ2-1; D might be TRBD1 (6 bases). Trimming left V 6 bases short and J 2 bases short, with 8 bases between. Germline V CDR1 and CDR2: MNHEY, SVGAGI. The CDR3 consists of 13 residues. The CDR3 DNA sequence: TGTGCCAGCAGACAGGGCACCTACAATGAGCAGTTCTTC. Protein product: CASRQGTYNEQFF.

This clone was detected a few times. This sequence joins TRBV15 and TRBJ1-2; tentative D call: TRBD1 (5 bases). This CDR3 comprises 12 residues. V lost 6 bases to trimming and J lost 5 bases, with 10 bases between them. Germline loops: CDR1 LNHNV, CDR2 YYDKDF (reference sequence). CDR3 DNA sequence: TGTGCCACCAGTCAGGGAAGATATGGCTACACCTTC. Translated: CATSQGRYGYTF.

This clone was found a few times. The rearrangement joins TRBV18 to TRBJ2-5, with D possibly TRBD2 on 6 matching bases. Germline loops: CDR1 KGHSH, CDR2 LQKENI. V was shortened by 4 bases and J by 5 bases, with 11 bases between the two germline ends. This CDR3 comprises 13 residues. The CDR3 nucleotides read TGTGCCAGCTCACAACTAGCTGGGGAGACCCAGTACTTC. It is translated as CASSQLAGETQYF.

There are a few counts of this clone. The chain combines TRBV6-6 with TRBJ2-1, with D uncertain. The germline gives CDR1 MNHNY, CDR2 SVGAGI (reference sequence). Trimming stripped 6 bases from V and 6 bases from J, with 15 bases between. The CDR3 consists of 14 residues. CDR3 protein: CASRSGPLGNEQFF. CDR3 DNA sequence: TGTGCCAGCAGATCCGGGCCCTTGGGCAATGAGCAGTTCTTC.

The V call is TRBV7-2, the J call TRBJ2-7; possible D gene TRBD2, 5 bases. The CDR3 loop spans 15 amino acids. Germline-derived CDR1 and CDR2 are SGHTA and FQGNSA. V shed 5 bases and J shed 7 bases, with 21 bases lying between them. In nucleotides, the CDR3 is TGTGCCAGCAGCCCAAGCGAGCGGCTACGGAGAGAGCAGTACTTC. This codes for CASSPSERLRREQYF.

The chain carries TRBV11-2 and TRBJ2-1; D uncertain. The V gene's germline CDR1 is SGHAT and CDR2 FQNNGV. The CDR3 spans 11 residues. The V end lost 1 base, the J end lost 8 bases, and 3 bases lay between the germline ends. This CDR3 is CASSLVYEQFF. Written as DNA, the CDR3 is TGTGCCAGCAGCTTAGTCTATGAGCAGTTCTTC.